Presented here are 29 T cell receptor beta chains from one specimen sequenced in a study of cytomegalovirus exposure and HLA in healthy donors. Sequencing was performed with immunoSEQ multiplex PCR; in TCRdb, only in-frame clones are kept and a portion is missing. The sample holds 150,000 to 180,000 clones, less than 90% seen once. Sequencing was performed on PBMCs. All receptors derive from a man between 18 and 35 years old in good health and CMV-seropositive.

In its sample, this clone was seen a few times. The chain uses TRBV5-1 and TRBJ1-2; D is ambiguous. Germline CDR1 reads SGHRS; CDR2 reads YFSETQ. V gave up 0 bases and J gave up 5 bases, with 11 bases separating them. CDR3 length: 14 residues. In DNA form, the CDR3 reads TGCGCCAGCAGCTTGGCGGAGGTGGAATATGGCTACACCTTC. As protein: CASSLAEVEYGYTF.

The CDR3 spells CASRRGTGGNSPLHF. CDR3 coding DNA: TGCGCCAGCAGGAGGGGGACAGGCGGTAATTCACCCCTCCACTTT. V usage is TRBV4-3 and J usage is TRBJ1-6; 8 positions match TRBD1. The CDR3 totals 15 residues. Germline V gene data show CDR1 as LGHNA and CDR2 as YSLEER. After removal of 6 bases from V and 6 bases from J, the junction contained 7 bases not matched to a gene.

In this sample, this clone turned up once. V gene TRBV6-5 combines with J gene TRBJ2-7; weak D call: TRBD1 (6 bases). Germline CDR1 MNHEY, CDR2 SVGAGI. The CDR3 consists of 14 residues. Trimming shortened V by 6 bases and J by 3 bases, and 15 bases separated the two germline ends. This CDR3 is CASSWDTSNYEQYF. The CDR3 DNA reads TGTGCCAGCAGCTGGGACACCTCGAACTACGAGCAGTACTTC.

The rearrangement uses TRBV29-1 and TRBJ1-2; D may be TRBD1 (6 bases). In germline, CDR1 is SQVTM, CDR2 ANQGSEA. This CDR3 region has 12 residues. V lost 5 bases and J 5 bases, leaving 12 bases between the germline ends. The CDR3 sequence is CSVHQGLYGYTF. Here the CDR3 DNA reads TGCAGCGTTCACCAGGGGCTGTATGGCTACACCTTC.

The V and J genes are TRBV5-6 and TRBJ1-1; D ambiguous. The CDR3 runs 13 residues. Trimming removed 0 bases from V and 5 bases from J, with 8 bases in between. Germline CDR1 is SGHDT and CDR2 is YYEEEE. The CDR3 loop is CASSLGGPTEAFF. The CDR3 DNA reads as TGTGCCAGCAGCTTGGGTGGGCCAACTGAAGCTTTCTTT.

Comment on this clone: Sequence at one end of the junction differs from germline and may be a read error. V is TRBV23-1 and J is TRBJ1-4, with no clear D. TRBV23-1 is sorted into the ORF group, with uncertain function. The CDR3 is 9 amino acids. The CDR3 sequence is CASSQSRVF. The CDR3 bases are TGCGCCAGCAGTCAGTCACGGGTTTTT.

The chain uses TRBV7-8 and TRBJ2-7; TRBD1 matches at 7 bases. V trimming: 4 bases; J trimming: 4 bases; junction bases outside the gene matches: 10. The CDR3 length is 15 residues. Looked up from germline, CDR1 is SGHVS and CDR2 is FQNEAQ. In nucleotides, the CDR3 is TGTGCCAGCAGCTGGTACAGGGGAAAGGGATACGAGCAGTACTTC. Amino acids: CASSWYRGKGYEQYF. The full variable domain, in which reference TRBV7-8 and TRBJ2-7 provide the parts outside the CDR3, is GAGVSQSPRYKVAKRGQDVALRCDPISGHVSLFWYQQALGQGPEFLTYFQNEAQLDKSGLPSDRFFAERPEGSVSTLKIQRTQQEDSAVYLCASSWYRGKGYEQYFGPGTRLTVT.

The chain recombines TRBV19 with TRBJ2-7; TRBD1 matches 11 bases. The length of the CDR3 is 15 residues. After removal of 5 bases from V and 4 bases from J, the junction contained 7 bases not matched to a gene. Looked up from germline, CDR1 is LNHDA and CDR2 is SQIVND (reference sequence). This CDR3 reads CASSPGQGALYEQYF. Here the CDR3 DNA reads TGTGCCAGTAGTCCAGGACAGGGGGCTTTGTACGAGCAGTACTTC.

This clone appeared a few times. The rearrangement links TRBV9 to TRBJ1-2; TRBD1 agrees at 11 bases. With V trimmed by 4 bases and J by 8 bases, 10 bases remained unmatched. The CDR3 has 15 residues. CDR1 is SGDLS, CDR2 YYNGEE, per germline. CDR3 in amino acids: CASSPGQGALGGYTF. CDR3 in DNA: TGTGCCAGCAGCCCTGGACAGGGGGCCCTCGGGGGCTACACCTTC.

This clone was found a few times. J is TRBJ1-2 and V is TRBV10-3; the D gene is possibly TRBD1 (6 bases). Germline assignment: CDR1 ENHRY and CDR2 SYGVKD. The CDR3 loop spans 13 amino acids. V lost 9 bases and J 3 bases, leaving 14 bases between the germline ends. CDR3 nucleotides: TGTGCCATAACAGGGACGTTGGACTATGGCTACACCTTC. Translated: CAITGTLDYGYTF.

The chain is built from TRBV10-3 and TRBJ1-2, with a tentative D call TRBD1 (5 bases). The CDR3 consists of 14 residues. Trimming removed 0 bases from V and 0 bases from J, with 5 bases in between. Germline CDR1 ENHRY, CDR2 SYGVKD. The CDR3, as DNA: TGTGCCATCAGTGAGTCGACAGCTAACTATGGCTACACCTTC. It is translated as CAISESTANYGYTF.

The CDR3 reads CACPGQGAGGELFF. The CDR3 DNA sequence: TGTGCCTGCCCGGGACAGGGGGCAGGTGGGGAGCTGTTTTTT. V and J are TRBV30 and TRBJ2-2, with 12 bases identical to TRBD1. V dropped 6 bases and J dropped 8; count of bases not matched to a gene: 7. The germline CDR1 and CDR2 sequences are GTSNPN and SVGIG (reference sequence). The CDR3 has 14 amino acids. The full variable domain, with the rest looked up from reference TRBV30 and TRBJ2-2, is SQTIHQWPATLVQPVGSPLSLECTVEGTSNPNLYWYRQAAGRGLQLLFYSVGIGQISSEVPQNLSASRPQDRQFILSSKKLLLSDSGFYLCACPGQGAGGELFFGEGSRLTVL.

V gene TRBV7-2 combines with J gene TRBJ2-3, with 7 bases that match TRBD2. The V and J ends lost 11 bases and 5 bases, in that order; junction bases with no gene match: 10. The germline V gene has CDR1 SGHTA and CDR2 FQGNSA. CDR3 size: 13 residues. The DNA of the CDR3 is TGTGCCTCTATGGGGGGGTGGATAGATACGCAGTATTTT. This codes for CASMGGWIDTQYF. Filled out from reference TRBV7-2 and TRBJ2-3, the complete variable domain reads GAGVSQSPSNKVTEKGKDVELRCDPISGHTALYWYRQSLGQGLEFLIYFQGNSAPDKSGLPSDRFSAERTGGSVSTLTIQRTQQEDSAVYLCASMGGWIDTQYFGPGTRLTVL.

The V gene is TRBV4-2, the J gene TRBJ2-3; 10 bases are a match to TRBD2. The CDR3 has 17 residues. The junction had 10 bases not matched to a gene; V was cut back by 2 bases and J by 5 bases. Germline-derived CDR1 and CDR2 are LGHNA and YNFKEQ. The CDR3 region has the DNA TGTGCCAGCAGCCAACCTCAGCGGGAGGGCCCGGGAGATACGCAGTATTTT. Its protein product is CASSQPQREGPGDTQYF.

This clone was observed a single time. The J gene is TRBJ1-2, the V gene TRBV11-2; no reliable D call. The CDR3 has 11 residues. Trimming left V 5 bases short and J 8 bases short, with 9 bases between. The germline V gene has CDR1 SGHAT and CDR2 FQNNGV. The CDR3 reads CASSPGEGYTF. CDR3 coding DNA: TGTGCCAGCAGCCCGGGTGAGGGCTACACCTTC. Using reference TRBV11-2 and TRBJ1-2 for the parts outside the CDR3, the full variable domain is EAGVAQSPRYKIIEKRQSVAFWCNPISGHATLYWYQQILGQGPKLLIQFQNNGVVDDSQLPKDRFSAERLKGVDSTLKIQPAKLEDSAVYLCASSPGEGYTFGSGTRLTVV.

This chain joins TRBV4-3 and TRBJ2-7; TRBD1 might be the D (5 bases). Germline V gives CDR1 LGHNA, CDR2 YSLEER. The CDR3 consists of 15 residues. V dropped 0 bases and J dropped 0 bases, with 9 bases sitting between them. The CDR3 bases are TGCGCCAGCAGCCAAGACAGGGCTCCCTCCTACGAGCAGTACTTC. Protein: CASSQDRAPSYEQYF.

The chain recombines TRBV4-3 with TRBJ1-4; D call uncertain. Looked up from germline, CDR1 is LGHNA and CDR2 is YSLEER. This CDR3 contains 16 residues. Deletions cut 1 base from V and 8 bases from J, with 17 bases between. For the CDR3, the DNA is TGCGCCAGCAGCCAAGGAACTGAGGGCGTGGGGGAAAAACTGTTTTTT. Translated: CASSQGTEGVGEKLFF.

The V call is TRBV19, the J call TRBJ1-1; perhaps TRBD1 as D (6 bases). This CDR3 has 12 amino acids. Per germline, CDR1 LNHDA and CDR2 SQIVND (reference sequence). V shed 7 bases and J shed 6 bases, with 12 bases lying between them. CDR3 in DNA: TGTGCCAGTACCCTACAGGGCGCTGAAGCTTTCTTT. This translates into CASTLQGAEAFF.

The chain combines TRBV4-3 with TRBJ2-7; 10 bases align to TRBD1. This CDR3 comprises 17 residues. CDR1 is LGHNA and CDR2 is YSLEER in the germline V gene. The V gene end was trimmed by 0 bases and the J gene end by 4 bases; junction bases not matched to a gene: 9. CDR3 sequence (DNA): TGCGCCAGCAGCCAAGAGAGGACGGGACAGGGGTTGTACGAGCAGTACTTC. This translates into CASSQERTGQGLYEQYF.

V usage is TRBV25-1 and J usage is TRBJ1-1; D is ambiguous. The CDR3 has 15 amino acids. Deletions cut 7 bases from V and 3 bases from J, with 18 bases between. Germline V gene data show CDR1 as MGHDK and CDR2 as SYGVNS. The chain's CDR3 is CASKSPGTGYTEAFF. The CDR3 nucleotides are TGTGCCAGCAAATCCCCGGGAACGGGTTACACTGAAGCTTTCTTT.

The chain is built from TRBV6-5 and TRBJ2-1; a possible D gene is TRBD1 (5 bases). The CDR3 contains 13 residues. The V gene's germline CDR1 is MNHEY and CDR2 SVGAGI. Trimming pared 4 bases from V and 6 bases from J, leaving 10 bases between. DNA of the CDR3: TGTGCCAGCAGTTCAAGGGGTATCAATGAGCAGTTCTTC. This translates into CASSSRGINEQFF.

This rearrangement joins TRBV2 to TRBJ2-1; 9 bases agree with TRBD2. Germline V gives CDR1 SNHLY, CDR2 FYNNEI. The CDR3 has 15 residues. Trimming removed 5 bases from V and 7 bases from J; junction bases left unmatched: 9. The CDR3 loop is CASSRLGGRDNEQFF. CDR3 bases: TGTGCCAGCAGTCGACTAGGCGGGAGGGATAATGAGCAGTTCTTC.

This chain connects TRBV29-1 to TRBJ2-7, with 7 bases identical to TRBD1. Unmatched junction bases numbered 7, after V lost 6 bases and J lost 2 bases. The CDR3 has 13 amino acids. CDR1 is SQVTM and CDR2 is ANQGSEA in the germline V gene. The chain's CDR3 is CSVLDRTAYEQYF. CDR3 DNA sequence: TGCAGCGTATTGGACAGGACGGCCTACGAGCAGTACTTC.

This rearrangement joins TRBV15 to TRBJ2-1; D might be TRBD1 (5 bases). The CDR3 length is 16 residues. CDR1 and CDR2 from the germline V gene are LNHNV and YYDKDF (reference sequence). The V and J ends lost 5 bases and 5 bases respectively, with 19 bases between them. The CDR3 region is CATSARASWGHNEQFF. In DNA form, the CDR3 reads TGTGCCACCAGCGCTCGCGCCTCGTGGGGCCACAATGAGCAGTTCTTC.

J is TRBJ1-4 and V is TRBV5-6, with a tentative D call TRBD1 (5 bases). The CDR3 contains 14 residues. The germline V gene has CDR1 SGHDT and CDR2 YYEEEE. V was trimmed by 6 bases and J by 8 bases, leaving 17 bases between them. This CDR3 is CASTRQKWEEKLFF. The CDR3 nucleotides read TGTGCCAGCACCCGACAGAAATGGGAAGAAAAACTGTTTTTT.

The chain employs TRBV29-1 and TRBJ2-2, with 7 bases aligning to TRBD1. With 5 bases clipped from V and 4 bases from J, the junction kept 7 bases outside the gene matches. Per the germline V gene, CDR1 is SQVTM and CDR2 is ANQGSEA. This CDR3 has 14 residues. This CDR3 reads CSVLDRAITGELFF. The CDR3 DNA sequence: TGCAGCGTTCTCGACAGGGCGATCACCGGGGAGCTGTTTTTT.

This chain uses TRBV9 with TRBJ2-3, with a tentative D call TRBD2 (6 bases). The V gene lost 6 bases and the J gene lost 3 bases, with 14 bases spanning the gap. This CDR3 contains 14 residues. The germline gives CDR1 SGDLS, CDR2 YYNGEE. The CDR3 DNA sequence: TGTGCCAGCACCAAAGATGGGGGGACAGATACGCAGTATTTT. Amino acids: CASTKDGGTDTQYF.

This clone was counted once. The rearrangement uses TRBV2 and TRBJ2-1; 7 nucleotides align to TRBD2. Germline assignment: CDR1 SNHLY and CDR2 FYNNEI. CDR3 length: 15 residues. V lost 4 bases and J lost 7; bases outside the gene matches: 10. The CDR3 here is CASSVEGGPRNEQFF. The CDR3, as DNA: TGTGCCAGCAGTGTGGAGGGAGGGCCTAGAAATGAGCAGTTCTTC.

This clone was detected a few times. The chain carries TRBV7-6 and TRBJ1-1; 7 nucleotides align to TRBD1. Per the germline V gene, CDR1 is SGHVS and CDR2 is FNYEAQ. CDR3 length: 12 residues. V gave up 8 bases and J gave up 1 base; unmatched junction bases: 1. CDR3: CASGTANTEAFF. The CDR3 nucleotides are TGTGCCAGCGGGACAGCGAACACTGAAGCTTTCTTT.